This T cell receptor (beta chain) was captured by sequencing in a study of tumor T cells in aggressive B-cell lymphoma (dated by TCRdb to the late 2010s). CDR3 length: 14 amino acids, cysteine to phenylalanine. Only CDR3 DNA is held: 42 bases, read in frame from base 1. Sequences SGDLS (CDR1) and YYNGEE (CDR2) are obtained from the germline V gene. V gives up 3 bases and J gives up 4 bases, and the segment between their germline ends measures 12 bases. The library was produced with the immunoSEQ multiplex PCR assay. TCRdb limited this immuneACCESS table to in-frame rearrangements with V and J called. A share of clones is missing; checked studies link under half to unresolved V genes, and the rest is unexplained. This sample is represented by 2,000 to 3,000 clones; over 80% of them were singletons. The top ten hold around 4.5% of the sample. Worth noting for this clone: It lacks a known antigen. No per-base quality is available; no much larger clone lies one base away.

Sequencing was performed on tumor tissue. The chain uses TRBV9 and TRBJ2-3, with TRBD1 as a weak D call on 5 bases. The source is an adult with diffuse large B cell lymphoma. CDR3 loop: CASSGAQGADTQYF. The nucleotides are TGTGCCAGCAGCGGAGCCCAGGGTGCAGATACGCAGTATTTT.